This T cell receptor beta chain was profiled in a study of blood T cell repertoires in COVID-19. Study-wide background: COVID-19 samples from acute and convalescent phases originated in the United States, Italy and Spain.

Assay: immunoSEQ multiplex PCR; the TCRdb copy retains only in-frame clones and omits some. The repertoire holds fewer than 400,000 clones, roughly 89% seen once, with around 9.3% in the top ten. Germline CDR1 SGHVS, CDR2 FQNEAQ. V dropped 5 bases and J dropped 5; count of bases not matched to a gene: 12. The CDR3 runs to 16 residues. This chain uses TRBV7-8 with TRBJ1-1, with TRBD1 matching 9 bases. Material: PBMCs or T cells enriched from blood (not recorded which). This clonotype originated in a woman between 50 and 59 years old who had recovered from COVID-19. In DNA, the CDR3 is TGTGCCAGCAGCCCGAGGACAGGGGAGGTGGGGACTGAAGCTTTCTTT. Translated, it gives CASSPRTGEVGTEAFF.